This entry features one T cell receptor beta chain sequence. As yet, its antigen is unknown. This sample stems from a study of cytotoxic CD8 clonotypes in ibrutinib-treated CLL. The wider study: Once patients had received a median about eleven months of treatment, range 6 to 36, response samples were obtained.

Generated by immunoSEQ multiplex PCR, the TCRdb table keeps only in-frame clones and is missing some. This sample has some 130,000 clones, with 80% to 90% found just once. Study findings and constraints: A rise in clonality was seen at ibrutinib response, and a fall back toward baseline was seen at progression.

The J segment lost 8 bases and the V segment lost 5 bases, leaving 11 bases of the junction unmatched. Germline CDR1 reads SGHVS; CDR2 reads FQNEAQ. The CDR3 runs to 15 residues. The material sequenced was PBMCs, taken after 24 months of ibrutinib treatment. This clonotype originated in a human donor with chronic lymphocytic leukemia. V and J are TRBV7-8 and TRBJ1-2; 10 bases are a match to TRBD1. CDR3 protein: CASSRDRGDSTGYTF. The DNA for the CDR3 is TGTGCCAGCAGCCGGGACAGGGGCGATTCGACCGGCTACACCTTC. Using reference TRBV7-8 and TRBJ1-2 for the parts outside the CDR3, the full variable domain is GAGVSQSPRYKVAKRGQDVALRCDPISGHVSLFWYQQALGQGPEFLTYFQNEAQLDKSGLPSDRFFAERPEGSVSTLKIQRTQQEDSAVYLCASSRDRGDSTGYTFGSGTRLTVV.